Listed below are T cell receptor beta chains from one sample, sequenced in a study of CD8 T cells in ankylosing spondylitis. In TCRdb, the 5' RACE reads were re-called with MiXCR into one record per CDR3 protein. The table records tens of thousands of distinct CDR3 sequences, approximately 5% of them present only once. Sequenced: blood, either unsorted or a sorted T cell fraction (not recorded which). The receptors were gathered from a male donor with ankylosing spondylitis or in good health (not recorded which). The CDR3 runs from the conserved cysteine through the conserved F or W. The D gene is left open where the match is weak. Rows give clone size only sometimes, using once, few, many, or a class for an expanded clone.

d_gene	abundance	v_gene	j_gene	CDR3aa	CDR3nt
-	many	TRBV24-1	TRBJ2-5	CATSDFDGGETQYF	TGTGCCACCAGTGATTTCGACGGGGGAGAGACCCAGTACTTC
-	many	TRBV20-1	TRBJ2-3	CSARDQGGDTQYF	TGCAGTGCTAGAGATCAAGGCGGGGATACGCAGTATTTT
-	many	TRBV4-2	TRBJ1-5	CASSQNLAEYQPQHF	TGTGCCAGCAGCCAAAACTTAGCAGAGTATCAGCCCCAGCATTTT
-	many	TRBV7-9	TRBJ2-1	CASSSKLGDNEQFF	TGTGCCAGCAGCTCCAAACTAGGGGACAATGAGCAGTTCTTC
-	many	TRBV20-1	TRBJ1-1	CSANREGTEAFF	TGCAGTGCTAACAGGGAAGGCACTGAAGCTTTCTTT
-	many	TRBV5-1	TRBJ2-1	CASSLGGFEFYNEQFF	TGCGCCAGCAGCTTGGGCGGGTTTGAGTTCTACAATGAGCAGTTCTTC
-	-	TRBV11-1	TRBJ2-3	CASSLAISTDMQYF	TGTGCCAGCAGCTTAGCGATTAGCACAGATATGCAGTATTTT
-	many	TRBV5-1	TRBJ2-4	CASSLVGQPAKNIQYF	TGCGCCAGCAGCTTGGTAGGACAGCCAGCCAAAAACATTCAGTACTTC
TRBD1	many	TRBV2	TRBJ1-5	CASRSPGQGHQPQHF	TGTGCCAGCAGGAGTCCGGGACAGGGACATCAGCCCCAGCATTTT
-	-	TRBV20-1	TRBJ1-4	CSALPGPILTTNEKLFF	TGCAGTGCTCTCCCCGGACCGATACTTACAACTAATGAAAAACTGTTTTTT
-	-	TRBV7-2	TRBJ2-3	CASSSTEGAQYF	TGTGCCAGCAGCTCGACAGAGGGGGCGCAGTATTTT
-	many	TRBV10-3	TRBJ2-7	CAIRDTSYEQYF	TGTGCCATCCGAGACACATCCTACGAGCAGTACTTC
TRBD1	many	TRBV11-2	TRBJ2-1	CASSPGTGGAFGYNEQFF	TGTGCCAGCAGTCCTGGGACAGGGGGCGCGTTTGGGTACAATGAGCAGTTCTTC
-	few	TRBV20-1	TRBJ1-5	CCAFYRGSGLHQPQHF	TGCTGTGCTTTTTACCGGGGTTCGGGTTTGCACCAGCCCCAGCATTTT
-	many	TRBV19	TRBJ2-7	CASGETGASYEQYF	TGTGCCAGTGGGGAGACAGGCGCCTCCTACGAGCAGTACTTC
TRBD2	many	TRBV2	TRBJ2-1	CASSASGGYNEQFF	TGTGCCAGCAGTGCTAGCGGGGGCTACAATGAGCAGTTCTTC
-	many	TRBV19	TRBJ2-3	CASSIEEGVADTQYF	TGTGCCAGTAGTATCGAGGAGGGAGTGGCAGATACGCAGTATTTT
-	many	TRBV7-2	TRBJ2-5	CASSRRTLGETQYF	TGTGCCAGCAGTAGACGGACGCTGGGCGAGACCCAGTACTTC
-	many	TRBV20-1	TRBJ1-1	CSARVGVNTEAFF	TGCAGTGCTAGAGTTGGAGTGAACACTGAAGCTTTCTTT
-	many	TRBV27	TRBJ1-2	CASSRNGQYNYGYTF	TGTGCCAGCAGCCGAAATGGACAGTATAACTATGGCTACACCTTC
-	many	TRBV6-1	TRBJ2-7	CASSRGTRSSYEQYF	TGTGCCAGCAGCCGTGGGACAAGGAGCTCCTACGAGCAGTACTTC
-	many	TRBV12-3/TRBV12-4	TRBJ1-1	CASSFRQPSRAFF	TGTGCCAGCAGTTTCCGACAGCCCTCGAGAGCTTTCTTT
-	many	TRBV7-2	TRBJ1-1	CASSLGAGRSEAFF	TGTGCCAGCAGCTTAGGGGCCGGACGGTCGGAGGCTTTCTTT
-	-	TRBV5-1	TRBJ2-2	CASSLEQGPNAGELFF	TGCGCCAGCAGCTTGGAACAAGGCCCAAACGCCGGGGAGCTGTTTTTT
TRBD2	many	TRBV7-2	TRBJ2-3	CASIPLAGTDTQYF	TGTGCCAGCATCCCACTAGCGGGTACAGATACGCAGTATTTT
-	many	TRBV7-9	TRBJ1-1	CASSFRRDGEAFF	TGTGCCAGCAGCTTTAGGAGGGACGGTGAAGCTTTCTTT
TRBD1	many	TRBV3-1	TRBJ2-7	CASSPSSGTGYEQYF	TGTGCCAGCAGTCCTTCCTCCGGGACAGGGTACGAGCAGTACTTC
-	-	TRBV19	TRBJ1-2	CASSTPEGTNYGYTF	TGTGCCAGTAGTACCCCTGAAGGGACTAACTATGGCTACACCTTC
-	many	TRBV5-1	TRBJ2-7	CASSLEWSSYEQYF	TGCGCCAGCAGCTTGGAGTGGAGCTCCTACGAGCAGTACTTC
TRBD1	many	TRBV29-1	TRBJ1-1	CSVVGTGVMNTEAFF	TGCAGCGTTGTGGGGACAGGGGTTATGAACACTGAAGCTTTCTTT
TRBD2	many	TRBV11-2	TRBJ2-3	CASSFSGGAGDTQYF	TGTGCCAGCAGCTTCTCCGGGGGGGCGGGAGATACGCAGTATTTT
-	many	TRBV20-1	TRBJ2-1	CSAAQGSPYYNEQFF	TGCAGTGCAGCTCAGGGTAGTCCTTACTACAATGAGCAGTTCTTC
-	many	TRBV18	TRBJ2-7	CASSIGVYEQYF	TGTGCCAGCTCAATTGGAGTTTACGAGCAGTACTTC
TRBD1	many	TRBV20-1	TRBJ2-7	CSAQGTAGDVWSYEQYF	TGCAGTGCGCAAGGGACAGCCGGAGACGTTTGGTCCTACGAGCAGTACTTC
-	many	TRBV12-3/TRBV12-4	TRBJ1-1	CASSLWTEAFF	TGTGCCAGCAGTTTATGGACTGAAGCTTTCTTT
-	many	TRBV6-2/TRBV6-3	TRBJ1-2	CASSYGRGANYGYTF	TGTGCCAGCAGTTACGGGCGGGGAGCTAACTATGGCTACACCTTC
TRBD2	many	TRBV3-1	TRBJ2-3	CASSQLAGVTDTQYF	TGTGCCAGCAGCCAACTAGCGGGGGTCACAGATACGCAGTATTTT
-	-	TRBV5-4	TRBJ2-7	CANSLEDSYEQYF	TGTGCCAACAGCTTGGAGGACAGTTACGAGCAGTACTTC
TRBD1	many	TRBV19	TRBJ2-7	CASSFLPGTGEYEQYF	TGTGCCAGTAGCTTCCTCCCCGGGACAGGGGAATACGAGCAGTACTTC
-	many	TRBV12-3/TRBV12-4	TRBJ2-3	CASSKGQTSTDTQYF	TGTGCCAGTTCCAAAGGGCAGACTAGCACAGATACGCAGTATTTT
-	many	TRBV21-1	TRBJ2-5	CASSDYTGTVRETQYF	TGTGCCAGCAGCGATTATACCGGGACAGTGAGGGAGACCCAGTACTTC
TRBD2	many	TRBV2	TRBJ2-3	CASSGGLAGDTDTQYF	TGTGCCAGCAGTGGGGGACTAGCGGGGGACACAGATACGCAGTATTTT
-	many	TRBV2	TRBJ1-1	CASSSGTEAFF	TGTGCCAGCAGCTCTGGGACTGAAGCTTTCTTT
-	many	TRBV20-1	TRBJ2-1	CSAPPTNGNEQFF	TGCAGTGCCCCCCCGACTAACGGAAATGAGCAGTTCTTC
TRBD1	few	TRBV7-9	TRBJ2-1	CASSSRQGASSYNEQFF	TGTGCCAGCAGCTCCCGACAGGGGGCTAGTTCCTACAATGAGCAGTTCTTC
-	many	TRBV4-3	TRBJ2-7	CASSQDRTSSEQYF	TGCGCCAGCAGCCAAGATCGAACATCCTCCGAGCAGTACTTC
TRBD1	medium-sized	TRBV7-3	TRBJ2-3	CASSLTGDETDTQYF	TGTGCCAGCAGTTTGACAGGGGACGAGACAGATACGCAGTATTTT
-	medium-sized	TRBV10-3	TRBJ2-7	CAISGLDRDEQYF	TGTGCCATCAGTGGACTTGATAGAGACGAGCAGTACTTC
-	many	TRBV29-1	TRBJ2-7	CSVLKLAGRHYEQYF	TGCAGCGTTTTAAAACTCGCAGGGCGCCACTACGAGCAGTACTTC
-	many	TRBV6-1	TRBJ2-2	CASSRKNTGELFF	TGTGCCAGCAGCCGCAAGAACACCGGGGAGCTGTTTTTT
-	many	TRBV2	TRBJ1-5	CATHRESNQPQHF	TGTGCCACCCACAGGGAGAGCAATCAGCCCCAGCATTTT
-	many	TRBV20-1	TRBJ1-1	CSASDPTEIAEAFF	TGCAGTGCCTCCGACCCGACAGAAATCGCTGAAGCTTTCTTT
-	many	TRBV9	TRBJ2-2	CASSVGNGELFF	TGTGCCAGCAGCGTAGGCAACGGGGAGCTGTTTTTT